These T cell receptor beta chains were read from a single sample in a study of blood T cell repertoires in COVID-19. The assay was immunoSEQ multiplex PCR, and TCRdb's table has in-frame clones only and misses some. The sample has 150,000 to 200,000 clones, around 83% seen once. The sample taken for sequencing was peripheral blood. Source of these receptors: a woman between 25 and 40 years old with active or convalescent COVID-19. Each CDR3 is given with its conserved first and last residue.

V	length	J	CDR3
TRBV18	15	TRBJ2-2	CASSRGTGNTGELFF
TRBV5-4	14	TRBJ1-1	CASSSDAGATEAFF
TRBV28	14	TRBJ2-7	CASRDRDRPYEQYF
TRBV18	15	TRBJ1-3	CASSGQVHSGNTIYF
TRBV4-1	16	TRBJ2-1	CASSQDTSGIDNEQFF
TRBV28	13	TRBJ2-1	CASSSNYDNEQFF
TRBV25-1	14	TRBJ2-3	CASTPGGSGDTQYF
TRBV5-6	13	TRBJ1-1	CASSLYRGTEAFF
TRBV19	16	TRBJ1-6	CASSIDGGGYNSPLHF
TRBV6-1	15	TRBJ1-6	CASSEAGPIGAPLHF
TRBV3-1/TRBV3-2	13	TRBJ2-3	CASRRGSTDTQYF
TRBV19	14	TRBJ2-7	CASSSSNVPYEQYF
TRBV14	13	TRBJ1-1	CASRPTGNTEAFF
TRBV18	15	TRBJ1-2	CASSPGTSGGYGYTF
TRBV9	15	TRBJ1-2	CASSSRRGLNYGYTF
TRBV5-8	13	TRBJ1-6	CASSLTSNSPLHF
TRBV7-8	14	TRBJ2-2	CASSLGQFIGELFF
TRBV5-4	11	TRBJ1-1	CASRQGVEAFF
TRBV6-2/TRBV6-3	14	TRBJ2-7	CASSPGLAGAEQYF
TRBV5-8	14	TRBJ2-2	CAARRLAVAGELFF
TRBV5-1	17	TRBJ2-3	CASSFGLLAESTDTQYF
TRBV28	14	TRBJ1-5	CASSWGQGSQPQHF
TRBV7-8	14	TRBJ1-2	CASSLMVANYGYTF
TRBV28	14	TRBJ2-7	CASSMGGSSYEQYF
TRBV19	14	TRBJ2-7	CASSKGQGYYEQYF
TRBV9	15	TRBJ2-3	CASSVAGGSTDTQYF
TRBV7-2	14	TRBJ1-1	CASSLSSGNTEAFF
TRBV6-5	14	TRBJ1-1	CASTADRAATEAFF
TRBV19	17	TRBJ2-4	CASSMGQGQRAKNIQYF
TRBV5-1	13	TRBJ1-1	CASSLRANTEAFF
TRBV3-1/TRBV3-2	14	TRBJ1-1	CASSHLHAGTEAFF
TRBV3-1/TRBV3-2	13	TRBJ1-2	CASSQTGPEGYTF
TRBV19	11	TRBJ2-1	CASSTTHEQFF
TRBV3-1/TRBV3-2	14	TRBJ2-5	CASSPGLAQETQYF
TRBV7-2	14	TRBJ1-4	CASSFYRAGEKLFF
TRBV5-6	17	TRBJ1-4	CASSHRVFGATNEKLFF
TRBV6-5	13	TRBJ2-2	CASSYTSSGELFF
TRBV4-1	16	TRBJ2-5	CASSQVLRQAQETQYF
TRBV10-3	16	TRBJ2-2	CAISSSGRAPAGELFF
TRBV19	15	TRBJ2-1	CASSRLASLYNEQFF
TRBV19	11	TRBJ2-7	CASSDRGEQYF
TRBV19	16	TRBJ1-5	CASSPKDRGANQPQHF
TRBV10-3	12	TRBJ2-7	CAISNRSYEQYF
TRBV18	13	TRBJ1-1	CASSHKQNTEAFF